This TCR beta chain was recovered during a study of shared clonotypes between healthy human individuals. The method was immunoSEQ multiplex PCR; TCRdb's version includes in-frame clones alone and lacks a portion of them. The sample records around 1,100,000 clones, 70% to 80% being singletons. Regarding the study as a whole: The sharing of roughly 5% of naive CD4 clonotypes was seen across several donors.

Germline assignment: CDR1 MNHNY and CDR2 SVGAGI (reference sequence). Trimming cost V 6 bases and J 4 bases, with 18 bases left between them. The CDR3 contains 16 residues. For this clone: As yet, its antigen is unknown.

The chain couples TRBV6-6 to TRBJ2-2; D perhaps matches TRBD1 (6 bases). Sample: memory CD4+ T cells from PBMCs. Sample subset: CD45RA-negative fraction. The origin of this receptor is a man aged 18 to 30 in good health. Some clones in this sample may be carry-over from other donors' samples. In DNA form, the CDR3 reads TGTGCCAGCAGATATTCCTGGGGGCGAGGCACCGGGGAGCTGTTTTTT. This sequence encodes CASRYSWGRGTGELFF.